The clone carrying this T cell receptor (beta chain) has only a few counts. This record comes from a study of T-cell memory formation after mild COVID-19. Between the trimmed V and J ends, which lost 2 bases and 4 bases, there was a span of 3 bases. The CDR3 totals 12 residues. Germline V lookup: CDR1 LGHNT, CDR2 FRNRAP. TCRdb called the 5' RACE reads again in MiXCR, with one record for every CDR3 protein. The sample lists about 410,000 distinct CDR3 sequences; roughly 18% were seen once. The specimen was PBMCs or a T cell subset sorted from them (not recorded which). V is TRBV12-5 and J is TRBJ2-1, with D uncertain. The source of this sequence is a man between 18 and 29 years old who had mild COVID-19 (a few samples of this study predate the infection). Cell type and time point are not known. The chain's CDR3 is CASGLSYNEQFF. CDR3 sequence (DNA): TGTGCTAGTGGTTTGAGTTACAATGAGCAGTTCTTC.